This T cell receptor beta chain derives from a study of OX40 agonist ivuxolimab in advanced cancers. Study-wide context: Patients were treated with ivuxolimab, an agonistic anti-OX40 (CD134) antibody. Earlier treatment with anti-PD-1, anti-PD-L1 or anti-CTLA-4 was permitted, and less than 50% had received some.

TCRdb's copy holds only in-frame clones and misses some; the assay was immunoSEQ multiplex PCR. The sample has about 76,000 clones, approximately 83% seen once. V lost 8 bases and J 1 base, leaving 12 bases between the germline ends. This CDR3 spans 13 amino acids. Germline-derived CDR1 and CDR2 are ENHRY and SYGVKD. The chain couples TRBV10-3 to TRBJ2-7, with D hard to call. The sequenced sample was CD4+ or CD8+ T cells sorted from blood, obtained in a trial of the OX40 agonist ivuxolimab. The clonotype comes from an adult with an advanced solid tumor such as melanoma, head and neck, liver or kidney cancer. CDR3 coding DNA: TGTGCCATCCACGGCGCCCTTTCCTACGAGCAGTACTTC. As protein: CAIHGALSYEQYF.